This T cell receptor (beta chain) was sequenced during a study of T cells in Graves' hyperthyroidism and ophthalmopathy. Unmatched junction bases numbered 14, after V lost 9 bases and J lost 7 bases. CDR1 and CDR2 from the germline V gene are SNHLY and FYNNEI. The CDR3 is made up of 14 amino acids. Amplified regions were TCR beta CDR3 sequences from RNA transcripts. HTBI primers were the set used in a first-round RT-PCR of the TCR CDR3. TCRdb fed the multiplex PCR reads into MiXCR, producing one record per CDR3 protein. The sample includes about 840,000 distinct CDR3 sequences, 38% seen only once; the top ten take 8% to 9%. Graves' hyperthyroidism was deemed stable absent ophthalmopathy progression within 18 months. General study findings and limits: Most thyroid clonotypes that were expanded above 0.001 also turned up in blood.

Many counts were recorded for this clonotype. Its antigen is not identified. Sequenced input: blood. The clonotype was recovered from a man younger than 35 with Graves' hyperthyroidism. The V gene is TRBV2, the J gene TRBJ2-7; 8 bases align to TRBD1. The CDR3 region is CASFRVQGAREQYF. The CDR3 coding sequence is TGTGCCAGTTTCCGCGTGCAGGGGGCGCGTGAGCAGTACTTC.